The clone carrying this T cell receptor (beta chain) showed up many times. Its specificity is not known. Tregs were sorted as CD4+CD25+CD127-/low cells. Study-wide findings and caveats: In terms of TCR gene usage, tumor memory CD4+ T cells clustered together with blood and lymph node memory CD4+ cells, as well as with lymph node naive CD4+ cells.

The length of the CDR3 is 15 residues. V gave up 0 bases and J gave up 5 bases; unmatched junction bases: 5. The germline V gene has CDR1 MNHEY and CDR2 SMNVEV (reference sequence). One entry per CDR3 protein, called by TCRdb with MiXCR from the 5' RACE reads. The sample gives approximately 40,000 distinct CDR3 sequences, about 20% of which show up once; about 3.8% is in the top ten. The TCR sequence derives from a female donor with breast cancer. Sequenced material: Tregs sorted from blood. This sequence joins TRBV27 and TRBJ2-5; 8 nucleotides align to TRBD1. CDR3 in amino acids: CASSLSAGGFETQYF. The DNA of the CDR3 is TGTGCCAGCAGTTTATCCGCAGGGGGCTTCGAGACCCAGTACTTC.